These 30 T cell receptor beta chains were all obtained from the same sample, sequenced in a study of vaccination and CD4 T cells after COVID-19. Specified treatment: approximately nine-day PBMC culture with coronavirus spike peptide pools or control peptides (ViraFEST assay). Cultured CD4+ T cell DNA underwent sequencing with the Oncomine TCR Beta short-read assay. TCRdb passed the PCR reads through MiXCR, listing each CDR3 protein once. The sample consists of about 15,000 distinct CDR3 sequences, roughly 52% of them appearing once. No antigen has been assigned to these receptors. Sequenced sample: CD4+ T cells from blood, cultured in vitro. These receptors all stem from a human donor who had recovered from COVID-19.

This clonotype appeared a few times. V is TRBV19 and J is TRBJ2-1; 8 bases line up with TRBD2. V lost 3 bases to trimming and J lost 6 bases; unmatched junction nucleotides: 7. The CDR3 loop spans 15 amino acids. Looked up from germline, CDR1 is LNHDA and CDR2 is SQIVND (reference sequence). The CDR3 is CASSIGAGDFNEQFF. The DNA for the CDR3 is TGTGCCAGTAGTATTGGAGCGGGAGATTTCAATGAGCAGTTCTTC.

This clonotype was observed a single time. The gene calls are TRBV20-1 and TRBJ2-1; D is undetermined. V lost 0 bases and J lost 0, with 15 bases in between. CDR1 is DFQATT and CDR2 is SNEGSKA in the germline V gene (reference sequence). This CDR3 has 17 residues. For the CDR3, the DNA is TGCAGTGCTAGAGATCTAGTAGGCAAAAGCTCCTACAATGAGCAGTTCTTC. Translation gives CSARDLVGKSSYNEQFF.

The chain links TRBV14 to TRBJ2-5; D is perhaps TRBD2 (6 bases). Germline V gene data show CDR1 as SGHDN and CDR2 as FVKESK. The CDR3 has 18 residues. Trimming took off 4 bases at V and 5 bases at J, with 26 bases between the two ends. The CDR3 bases are TGTGCCAGCAGCCTCTGGAGGGTCCGTGGGAGGCTTGGTGAGACCCAGTACTTC. It encodes CASSLWRVRGRLGETQYF.

The chain combines TRBV25-1 with TRBJ2-5; maybe TRBD2 (5 bases). V shed 2 bases and J shed 3 bases, with 7 bases lying between them. Germline V lookup: CDR1 MGHDK, CDR2 SYGVNS. This CDR3 has 13 residues. The CDR3 region is CASSEGREETQYF. The CDR3 nucleotides are TGTGCCAGCAGTGAAGGGCGGGAAGAGACCCAGTACTTC.

This clonotype was observed a handful of times. The chain uses TRBV7-9 and TRBJ2-7; 14 bases align to TRBD2. The V and J ends lost 1 base and 6 bases, in that order; junction bases with no gene match: 5. Germline V gene sequence: CDR1 SEHNR, CDR2 FQNEAQ (reference sequence). The CDR3 has 16 amino acids. The CDR3 region has the DNA TGTGCCAGCAGCTTAGGGGGGACTAGCGGGAGCGGCGAGCAGTACTTC. This codes for CASSLGGTSGSGEQYF.

This clonotype has more than one count but fewer than ten. V usage is TRBV19 and J usage is TRBJ1-3; possibly TRBD1 for D (5 bases). Germline values: CDR1 LNHDA, CDR2 SQIVND (reference sequence). The CDR3 covers 15 residues. Trimming stripped 4 bases from V and 4 bases from J, with 14 bases between. The CDR3 DNA sequence: TGTGCCAGTAGTACCATCAGGGTAATCGGAAACACCATATATTTT. Amino acid sequence: CASSTIRVIGNTIYF.

This clonotype has just a few counts. This sequence joins TRBV12-5 and TRBJ2-7; either TRBD1 or TRBD2 may supply D (6 bases each). V was cut by 6 bases and J by 6 bases, with 21 bases left in between. Germline lookup yields CDR1 LGHNT and CDR2 FRNRAP. The CDR3 runs to 15 residues. CDR3 sequence (DNA): TGTGCTAGTGGCCCGACACAGGGTAAGGAGGGCGAGCAGTACTTC. It specifies CASGPTQGKEGEQYF.

The V call is TRBV20-1, the J call TRBJ1-5, with 7 positions matching TRBD1. The germline V gene encodes CDR1 DFQATT and CDR2 SNEGSKA (reference sequence). Trimming removed 5 bases from V and 2 bases from J; junction bases left unmatched: 6. The CDR3 spans 14 residues. The CDR3 here is CSAPGQVGNQPQHF. CDR3 nucleotide sequence: TGCAGTGCTCCCGGACAGGTGGGCAATCAGCCCCAGCATTTT.

The chain is built from TRBV24-1 and TRBJ2-7, with D tentatively TRBD2 (7 bases). Per the germline V gene, CDR1 is KGHDR and CDR2 is SFDVKD. V lost 9 bases and J 6 bases, leaving 14 bases between the germline ends. The CDR3 has 12 amino acids. The CDR3 reads CATGGGTGEQYF. In DNA, the CDR3 is TGTGCCACCGGGGGGGGCACGGGCGAGCAGTACTTC.

The chain combines TRBV6-1 with TRBJ2-1; D may be TRBD1 (7 bases). The CDR3 contains 11 residues. V lost 5 bases, J lost 9 bases, and 8 bases lay in between. The germline CDR1 and CDR2 sequences are MNHNS and SASEGT. The CDR3 region is CASSQGGEQFF. DNA of the CDR3: TGTGCCAGCAGTCAGGGGGGTGAGCAGTTCTTC.

V usage is TRBV20-1 and J usage is TRBJ2-2; D ambiguous. V lost 1 base, J lost 5 bases, and 8 bases lay in between. The V gene's germline CDR1 is DFQATT and CDR2 SNEGSKA (reference sequence). The CDR3 is 13 residues long. CDR3 nucleotide sequence: TGCAGTGCTAGAGGTGCGGTTACCGGGGAGCTGTTTTTT. It specifies CSARGAVTGELFF.

In this sample, this clonotype turned up a few times. This chain uses TRBV19 with TRBJ1-1; D perhaps matches TRBD1 (6 bases). The CDR3 has 14 residues. Germline-derived CDR1 and CDR2 are LNHDA and SQIVND (reference sequence). V lost 4 bases and J lost 3, with 12 bases in between. CDR3 nucleotides: TGTGCCAGTAGTACACAGGGACGATACACTGAAGCTTTCTTT. Protein: CASSTQGRYTEAFF.

This clonotype has more than one count but fewer than ten. The J gene is TRBJ1-5, the V gene TRBV6-1, with D uncertain. Germline values: CDR1 MNHNS, CDR2 SASEGT. The CDR3 extends over 15 amino acids. V lost 8 bases to trimming and J lost 2 bases, with 16 bases between them. The DNA of the CDR3 is TGTGCCAGCTTTCGGGGTGCCGATGGCAATCAGCCCCAGCATTTT. Residues: CASFRGADGNQPQHF.

In nucleotides, the CDR3 is TGTGCCAGTCATGCGGCCTCTGGAAACACCATATATTTT. Translated, it gives CASHAASGNTIYF. The chain has TRBV28 and TRBJ1-3; D ambiguous. The CDR3 spans 13 residues. V was cut by 9 bases and J by 0 bases, with 9 bases left in between. Germline V gene lookup returns CDR1 MDHEN and CDR2 SYDVKM.

The table lists this clonotype with a few counts. This chain links TRBV19 with TRBJ1-5; 9 nucleotides align to TRBD1. CDR1 is LNHDA and CDR2 is SQIVND in the germline V gene (reference sequence). V lost 7 bases and J lost 7; bases outside the gene matches: 11. The CDR3 length is 15 residues. The CDR3 bases are TGTGCCAGTACCCAAACAGGGGGCGCAGGGCAGCCCCAGCATTTT. This translates into CASTQTGGAGQPQHF.

J is TRBJ1-6 and V is TRBV30; D not certain. From germline, CDR1 is GTSNPN and CDR2 SVGIG (reference sequence). V dropped 7 bases and J dropped 0 bases, with 13 bases sitting between them. The CDR3 spans 15 residues. CDR3 sequence: CASKQGSSYNSPLHF. The CDR3 bases are TGTGCCTCCAAACAAGGCAGCTCCTATAATTCACCCCTCCACTTT.

The rearrangement joins TRBV20-1 to TRBJ2-5; 15 nucleotides line up with TRBD2. The length of the CDR3 is 16 residues. Germline CDR1 reads DFQATT; CDR2 reads SNEGSKA (reference sequence). J lost 7 bases, V lost 4 bases, and 10 bases had no gene match. The DNA of the CDR3 is TGCAGTGCTACCCCGGGACTAGCGGGAGGCCGAGGGACCCAGTACTTC. Encoded protein: CSATPGLAGGRGTQYF.

The chain couples TRBV30 to TRBJ2-1, with unresolved D. V was shortened by 3 bases and J by 10 bases, with 13 bases between the two germline ends. This CDR3 has 12 amino acids. Germline V gives CDR1 GTSNPN, CDR2 SVGIG (reference sequence). The CDR3 DNA is TGTGCCTGGAGGAGCACCGGGCGGGAGCAGTTCTTC. Translated: CAWRSTGREQFF.

This clonotype was detected once. The chain joins TRBV30 to TRBJ1-6, with D possibly TRBD1 on 6 matching bases. Per germline, CDR1 GTSNPN and CDR2 SVGIG (reference sequence). V lost 4 bases and J lost 13, with 20 bases in between. The CDR3 is 14 residues long. The CDR3 region is CAWKRGPGAVPLHF. CDR3 DNA sequence: TGTGCCTGGAAGCGGGGGCCGGGCGCGGTCCCCCTCCACTTT. The full variable domain, rest sourced from reference TRBV30 and TRBJ1-6, is SQTIHQWPATLVQPVGSPLSLECTVEGTSNPNLYWYRQAAGRGLQLLFYSVGIGQISSEVPQNLSASRPQDRQFILSSKKLLLSDSGFYLCAWKRGPGAVPLHFGNGTRLTVT.

This clonotype appeared once. The V gene is TRBV4-1, the J gene TRBJ1-5; no firm D call. The V end was cut by 6 bases, the J end by 2 bases, with 11 bases between. The CDR3 is 14 amino acids. Per germline, CDR1 MGHRA and CDR2 YSYEKL. CDR3: CASSFNQGNQPQHF. CDR3 nucleotides: TGCGCCAGCAGTTTTAATCAAGGCAATCAGCCCCAGCATTTT.

The rearrangement joins TRBV15 to TRBJ2-7; 7 bases line up with TRBD2. V was pared by 2 bases and J by 3 bases, with 7 bases of the junction left unmatched. Germline loops: CDR1 LNHNV, CDR2 YYDKDF (reference sequence). CDR3 size: 15 residues. DNA of the CDR3: TGTGCCACCAGCAGAAAAGCGGGGCAGGTCTACGAGCAGTACTTC. This gives the protein CATSRKAGQVYEQYF.

This clonotype appeared a single time. The chain combines TRBV4-3 with TRBJ1-2; D unclear. The CDR3 loop spans 15 amino acids. Trimming cost V 0 bases and J 5 bases, with 13 bases left between them. Per germline, CDR1 LGHNA and CDR2 YSLEER. The CDR3 DNA reads TGCGCCAGCAGCCAAGATTGGAGACAACCATATGGCTACACCTTC. Amino acids: CASSQDWRQPYGYTF.

The chain combines TRBV6-2 or TRBV6-3 with TRBJ2-1, with TRBD2 matching 7 bases. Judging by the DNA end, TRBJ2-7 fits better; the J call may be wrong. The CDR3 loop spans 14 amino acids. Germline CDR1 MNHEY, CDR2 SVGEGT. CDR3 bases: TGTGCCAGCAGTTGGCGGGAGTCTCCGCGGGAGCAGTACTTC. Its protein product is CASSWRESPREQYF.

The chain has TRBV9 and TRBJ2-5; D might be TRBD2 (6 bases). Trimming removed 0 bases at V and 5 bases at J, with 14 bases between. This CDR3 contains 15 residues. Per germline, CDR1 SGDLS and CDR2 YYNGEE. This CDR3 reads CASSVGGGVVETQYF. The DNA of the CDR3 is TGTGCCAGCAGCGTAGGAGGAGGGGTGGTGGAGACCCAGTACTTC.

The chain recombines TRBV4-1 with TRBJ2-5; tentative D call: TRBD1 (5 bases). The CDR3 is 15 amino acids. The V gene's germline CDR1 is MGHRA and CDR2 YSYEKL. V lost 4 bases, J lost 5 bases, and 17 bases lay in between. The CDR3 DNA reads TGCGCCAGCAGCCCGACAGCTTGGGTTGTGGAGACCCAGTACTTC. Its translation: CASSPTAWVVETQYF.

This chain uses TRBV7-2 with TRBJ2-1, with 9 bases aligning to TRBD1. This CDR3 is 18 amino acids long. Germline assignment: CDR1 SGHTA and CDR2 FQGNSA. V was clipped by 3 bases and J by 8 bases; unmatched bases: 17. CDR3 sequence: CASSLLYTGTGFRDEQFF. The DNA for the CDR3 is TGTGCCAGCAGCTTGCTTTACACCGGGACAGGGTTTAGGGATGAGCAGTTCTTC.

This clonotype was seen a single time. The gene calls are TRBV4-1 and TRBJ1-2; D possibly corresponds to TRBD1 (5 bases). Germline CDR1 MGHRA, CDR2 YSYEKL. Trimming took 3 bases from V and 1 from J, leaving 12 bases between them. This CDR3 has 15 residues. CDR3 bases: TGCGCCAGCAGCCAGGGGCTAACAGTTAACTATGGCTACACCTTC. Its translation is CASSQGLTVNYGYTF.

This chain uses TRBV27 with TRBJ2-5; 7 bases line up with TRBD2. The CDR3 is made up of 15 amino acids. Germline V gives CDR1 MNHEY, CDR2 SMNVEV (reference sequence). Losses at the gene ends were 5 bases for V and 0 bases for J; bases not matched to a gene: 6. CDR3 sequence reads: CASSGEAGYQETQYF. CDR3 DNA: TGTGCCAGCAGTGGGGAAGCGGGATACCAAGAGACCCAGTACTTC.

The chain couples TRBV5-4 to TRBJ2-5; D ambiguous. Germline-derived CDR1 and CDR2 are SGHNT and YYREEE (reference sequence). The V end lost 4 bases, the J end lost 2 bases, and 12 bases lay between the germline ends. This CDR3 comprises 14 residues. Here the CDR3 reads CASSHSTRQETQYF. CDR3 DNA: TGTGCCAGCAGCCACTCCACCAGACAAGAGACCCAGTACTTC.

V is TRBV5-1 and J is TRBJ2-5, with D tentatively TRBD1 or TRBD2 (5 bases each). The germline V gene encodes CDR1 SGHRS and CDR2 YFSETQ. The CDR3 extends over 14 amino acids. V lost 4 bases to trimming and J lost 2 bases, with 12 bases between them. The CDR3 region is CASSGEGQQETQYF. CDR3 nucleotide sequence: TGCGCCAGCAGCGGCGAGGGGCAGCAAGAGACCCAGTACTTC.